The next 32 T cell receptor beta chains were all read from a single sample in a study of human T cells and chemical hapten exposure. A single record per CDR3 protein comes from TCRdb applying MiXCR to the RACE reads. The sample contains about 64,000 distinct CDR3 sequences, 9.5% to 12% of which appear only once. Sample time point: patch test 3, about 24 weeks after DPC sensitization. Described treatment: therapeutic diphenylcyclopropenone sensitization with weekly scalp DPC. The specimen comprised whole blood, sampled in connection with sensitization to the hapten diphenylcyclopropenone (DPC). All receptors derive from a woman in her twenties or thirties with alopecia areata. Some clones in this sample may be carry-over from other donors' samples.

This clonotype has only a few counts. The gene calls are TRBV12-3 or TRBV12-4 and TRBJ2-7; TRBD1 matches at 7 bases. The CDR3 runs to 14 residues. The trim removed 5 bases at V and 4 bases at J, leaving 8 bases unmatched. DNA for the CDR3: TGTGCCAGCAGTCTCCAGGGGGTCAGGTACGAGCAGTACTTC. Its protein is CASSLQGVRYEQYF.

The chain couples TRBV2 to TRBJ2-1; TRBD1 matches 7 bases. Trimming at V came to 4 bases and at J to 10 bases, leaving 10 bases not matched to a gene. Germline loops: CDR1 SNHLY, CDR2 FYNNEI. CDR3 length equals 14 residues. The CDR3 DNA sequence: TGTGCCAGCAGTGGACAGGGTGTCAACTTCGAGCAGTTCTTC. It translates to CASSGQGVNFEQFF. The variable domain in full, completed from reference TRBV2 and TRBJ2-1, reads EPEVTQTPSHQVTQMGQEVILRCVPISNHLYFYWYRQILGQKVEFLVSFYNNEISEKSEIFDDQFSVERPDGSNFTLKIRSTKLEDSAMYFCASSGQGVNFEQFFGPGTRLTVL.

This clonotype was counted only a few times. The chain recombines TRBV18 with TRBJ1-5; D remains unclear. V lost 3 bases to trimming and J lost 0 bases, with 9 bases between them. The germline V gene encodes CDR1 KGHSH and CDR2 LQKENI. This CDR3 contains 15 residues. CDR3 region: CASSPSRDSNQPQHF. Here the CDR3 DNA reads TGTGCCAGCTCACCGAGCCGGGATAGCAATCAGCCCCAGCATTTT.

A note on this clonotype: The conserved closing phenylalanine or tryptophan is absent in this CDR3, likely reflecting a read error. The chain links TRBV20-1 to TRBJ2-2; TRBD1 agrees at 7 bases. The CDR3 is 12 amino acids. Losses at the gene ends were 2 bases for V and 6 bases for J; bases not matched to a gene: 0. Germline assignment: CDR1 DFQATT and CDR2 SNEGSKA (reference sequence). The DNA for the CDR3 is TGCAGTGCTAGACAGGGGGCCGGGGAGCTGTTTTTA. It codes for CSARQGAGELFL.

V gene TRBV19 combines with J gene TRBJ2-2, with D possibly being TRBD1 (5 bases). Trimming removed 10 bases at V and 1 base at J, with 13 bases between. In germline, CDR1 is LNHDA, CDR2 SQIVND (reference sequence). CDR3 length: 14 amino acids. This CDR3 reads CATKGQGNTGELFF. CDR3 coding DNA: TGTGCCACTAAAGGGCAGGGGAACACCGGGGAGCTGTTTTTT.

This clonotype was found a few times. The rearrangement joins TRBV10-2 to TRBJ2-7; D is uncertain. The germline V gene encodes CDR1 WSHSY and CDR2 SAAADI. With 4 bases removed from V and 0 bases from J, the gap between germline ends came to 10 bases. The CDR3 is 14 residues long. DNA of the CDR3: TGCGCCAGCAGTGTCTTGTGGTCCTCCTACGAGCAGTACTTC. Protein sequence: CASSVLWSSYEQYF.

This clonotype was found many times. This chain joins TRBV12-3 or TRBV12-4 and TRBJ1-5, with unresolved D. The ends were cut back, 6 bases at V and 0 bases at J, with 9 bases in the middle. The length of the CDR3 is 14 residues. The CDR3 nucleotides are TGTGCCAGCAGACCTTTTGATAGCAATCAGCCCCAGCATTTT. This sequence encodes CASRPFDSNQPQHF.

This clonotype was counted many times. The rearrangement joins TRBV12-3 or TRBV12-4 to TRBJ2-2; 7 nucleotides agree with TRBD2. The trim removed 6 bases at V and 0 bases at J, leaving 4 bases unmatched. The CDR3 is 15 amino acids. The CDR3 DNA is TGTGCCAGCAGCCCGGGGGGATCGAACACCGGGGAGCTGTTTTTT. Translation gives CASSPGGSNTGELFF.

The rearrangement joins TRBV5-5 to TRBJ2-3, with D unclear. This CDR3 comprises 16 residues. V dropped 2 bases and J dropped 5 bases, with 18 bases sitting between them. Germline V gives CDR1 SGHKS, CDR2 YYEKEE (reference sequence). The CDR3 DNA reads TGTGCCAGCAGCTTCCTTTTTGGACCCAAAGGAGATACGCAGTATTTT. It codes for CASSFLFGPKGDTQYF.

This clonotype was counted between two and nine times. V is TRBV10-1 and J is TRBJ2-1; a weak D match, TRBD1 (5 bases). This CDR3 is built from 13 residues. Germline CDR1 reads WNHNN; CDR2 reads SYGVQD (reference sequence). V dropped 8 bases and J dropped 6 bases, with 14 bases sitting between them. The CDR3 reads CASRPDRSNEQFF. In DNA form, the CDR3 reads TGCGCCAGCCGGCCAGACAGAAGCAATGAGCAGTTCTTC.

This clonotype came up a few times. The rearrangement joins TRBV13 to TRBJ1-1, with 7 bases aligning to TRBD1. V was clipped by 5 bases and J by 8 bases; unmatched bases: 11. The length of the CDR3 is 14 residues. CDR1 and CDR2 (germline): PRHDT, FYEKMQ (reference sequence). The CDR3 is CASSGQGTDFEAFF. The CDR3 DNA reads TGTGCCAGCAGCGGACAAGGGACAGATTTCGAAGCTTTCTTT.

CDR3 sequence: CASSFSGSTETQYF. The CDR3 nucleotides are TGTGCCAGCAGTTTTAGCGGGAGTACGGAGACCCAGTACTTC. The chain combines TRBV12-3 or TRBV12-4 with TRBJ2-5; the match to TRBD2 covers 9 bases. The CDR3 length is 14 residues. After removal of 3 bases from V and 5 bases from J, the junction contained 4 bases not matched to a gene.

The chain combines TRBV9 with TRBJ2-7; D might be TRBD1 (6 bases). The CDR3 runs to 14 residues. V lost 0 bases to trimming and J lost 3 bases, with 10 bases between them. Germline V gene sequence: CDR1 SGDLS, CDR2 YYNGEE. The CDR3 loop is CASSVAQTGYEQYF. For the CDR3, the DNA is TGTGCCAGCAGCGTAGCCCAGACAGGCTACGAGCAGTACTTC.

This chain's CDR3 is CASSLGLGAPIGGELFF. The DNA of the CDR3 is TGCGCCAGCAGCTTGGGTCTGGGGGCGCCTATCGGCGGGGAGCTGTTTTTT. The rearrangement uses TRBV5-1 and TRBJ2-2; D possibly corresponds to TRBD1 (6 bases). This CDR3 has 17 amino acids. V shed 0 bases and J shed 7 bases, with 19 bases lying between them. From germline, CDR1 is SGHRS and CDR2 YFSETQ.

This chain joins TRBV10-3 and TRBJ1-6; D may be TRBD1 (5 bases). Germline V gives CDR1 ENHRY, CDR2 SYGVKD. Trimming removed 4 bases at V and 11 bases at J, with 9 bases between. The CDR3 loop spans 12 amino acids. CDR3 protein: CAISAGPAPLHF. The CDR3 bases are TGTGCCATCAGTGCGGGGCCGGCACCCCTCCACTTT.

This clonotype was found many times. The gene calls are TRBV7-6 and TRBJ2-2; D is undetermined. Looked up from germline, CDR1 is SGHVS and CDR2 is FNYEAQ. The CDR3 contains 16 residues. V lost 5 bases and J 4 bases, leaving 17 bases between the germline ends. CDR3 amino acids: CASSQSAQAVTGELFF. Written as DNA, the CDR3 is TGTGCCAGCAGCCAAAGTGCGCAGGCCGTCACCGGGGAGCTGTTTTTT.

The table lists this clonotype with a few counts. The chain recombines TRBV4-3 with TRBJ1-4; TRBD1 matches 10 bases. CDR1 and CDR2 (germline): LGHNA, YSLEER. V lost 3 bases, J lost 6 bases, and 10 bases stayed unmatched. CDR3 length equals 17 residues. CDR3 in amino acids: CASSHIPGQGDYEKLFF. The DNA for the CDR3 is TGCGCCAGCAGCCACATTCCCGGACAGGGGGACTATGAAAAACTGTTTTTT.

This clonotype was found many times. The V call is TRBV11-2, the J call TRBJ2-1; TRBD2 is a possible D gene (5 bases). Per germline, CDR1 SGHAT and CDR2 FQNNGV. The CDR3 sequence is 15 residues long. Trimming left V 3 bases short and J 6 bases short, with 15 bases between. CDR3: CASSFPGSDRNEQFF. CDR3 bases: TGTGCCAGCAGCTTTCCGGGGTCCGACCGCAATGAGCAGTTCTTC.

This clonotype showed up just a few times. V gene TRBV5-6 combines with J gene TRBJ2-5, with 8 positions matching TRBD1. Germline lookup yields CDR1 SGHDT and CDR2 YYEEEE. The CDR3 extends over 14 amino acids. After removal of 1 base from V and 7 bases from J, the junction contained 6 bases not matched to a gene. The DNA of the CDR3 is TGTGCCAGCAGCTTGTCAGGGGGCAAGGTGACCCAGTACTTC. Translating gives CASSLSGGKVTQYF.

The chain links TRBV18 to TRBJ1-1, with 7 bases fitting TRBD1. This CDR3 spans 17 amino acids. The germline V gene has CDR1 KGHSH and CDR2 LQKENI. Losses at the gene ends were 4 bases for V and 0 bases for J; bases not matched to a gene: 11. The CDR3 reads CASSQLPGTALNTEAFF. CDR3 bases: TGTGCCAGCTCACAACTACCTGGGACAGCCTTGAACACTGAAGCTTTCTTT.

This clonotype was detected only a few times. The chain joins TRBV9 to TRBJ2-5, with D maybe TRBD2 (6 bases). The CDR3 totals 15 residues. V was shortened by 0 bases and J by 0 bases, with 9 bases between the two germline ends. Germline V lookup: CDR1 SGDLS, CDR2 YYNGEE. CDR3 DNA: TGTGCCAGCAGCGTAGGCCGGGGGTACCAAGAGACCCAGTACTTC. This translates into CASSVGRGYQETQYF.

This chain links TRBV7-9 with TRBJ1-4; 7 nucleotides match TRBD1. V was clipped by 5 bases and J by 0 bases; unmatched bases: 6. Germline lookup yields CDR1 SEHNR and CDR2 FQNEAQ (reference sequence). This CDR3 comprises 16 residues. The CDR3 region is CASSDGTAPTNEKLFF. The CDR3 DNA follows: TGTGCCAGCAGCGATGGGACAGCACCAACTAATGAAAAACTGTTTTTT.

The chain recombines TRBV19 with TRBJ2-7; no firm D call. This CDR3 region has 15 residues. The V end was cut by 1 base, the J end by 2 bases, with 12 bases between. CDR1 is LNHDA, CDR2 SQIVND, per germline (reference sequence). CDR3 sequence: CASSIGPEQPYEQYF. The DNA of the CDR3 is TGTGCCAGTAGTATAGGGCCGGAACAGCCCTACGAGCAGTACTTC. Complete variable domain (other parts from reference TRBV19 and TRBJ2-7): DGGITQSPKYLFRKEGQNVTLSCEQNLNHDAMYWYRQDPGQGLRLIYYSQIVNDFQKGDIAEGYSVSREKKESFPLTVTSAQKNPTAFYLCASSIGPEQPYEQYFGPGTRLTVT.

This clonotype was detected only a few times. This chain connects TRBV6-5 to TRBJ1-6; perhaps TRBD1 as D (5 bases). The germline gives CDR1 MNHEY, CDR2 SVGAGI. The CDR3 is 14 residues long. V lost 0 bases, J lost 10 bases, and 10 bases lay in between. The CDR3 sequence is CASSYSQGESPLHF. In DNA form, the CDR3 reads TGTGCCAGCAGTTACTCTCAGGGAGAATCACCCCTCCACTTT.

There are a few counts of this clonotype. The chain combines TRBV20-1 with TRBJ2-7, with D hard to call. This CDR3 has 12 residues. Trimming pared 6 bases from V and 0 bases from J, leaving 9 bases between. Germline V lookup: CDR1 DFQATT, CDR2 SNEGSKA (reference sequence). CDR3 DNA sequence: TGCAGTGCGGGATTCCACTCCTACGAGCAGTACTTC. This encodes CSAGFHSYEQYF.

This clonotype was detected a few times. The genes are TRBV27 and TRBJ1-2; a weak D match, TRBD1 (5 bases). The germline V gene has CDR1 MNHEY and CDR2 SMNVEV (reference sequence). This CDR3 has 14 residues. The V end lost 0 bases, the J end lost 2 bases, and 7 bases lay between the germline ends. The CDR3: CASSLSGENYGYTF. CDR3 nucleotide sequence: TGTGCCAGCAGTTTATCGGGGGAAAACTATGGCTACACCTTC.

This clonotype was counted only a few times. The chain joins TRBV6-1 to TRBJ2-5, with TRBD2 identical over 9 bases. The germline gives CDR1 MNHNS, CDR2 SASEGT. This CDR3 spans 15 amino acids. Trimming at V came to 3 bases and at J to 5 bases, leaving 7 bases not matched to a gene. Here the CDR3 DNA reads TGTGCCAGCAGTGACTCCGGGACTAGCCTGGAGACCCAGTACTTC. Protein: CASSDSGTSLETQYF.

The chain joins TRBV6-2 or TRBV6-3 to TRBJ2-7, with D possibly being TRBD1 (5 bases). Trimming took 2 bases from V and 3 from J, leaving 8 bases between them. Germline CDR1 is MNHEY and CDR2 is SVGEGT. The CDR3 covers 13 residues. The CDR3 nucleotides read TGTGCCAGCAGTTACCTTAGGGGCTACGAGCAGTACTTC. Amino acid sequence: CASSYLRGYEQYF.

This clonotype was observed a few times. The germline gene is not matched at one end of the junction; a read error may be the cause. The CDR3: CVSSTTRTGWNEQFF. In DNA, the CDR3 is TGTGTCAGCAGCACGACAAGGACAGGGTGGAATGAGCAGTTCTTC. The chain combines TRBV7-2 with TRBJ2-1; 8 bases are a match to TRBD1. The CDR3 sequence is 15 residues long. The germline gives CDR1 SGHTA, CDR2 FQGNSA.

The chain employs TRBV3-1 and TRBJ1-2; TRBD1 matches 7 bases. This CDR3 has 14 residues. Per the germline V gene, CDR1 is LGHDT and CDR2 is YNNKEL (reference sequence). Trimming at V came to 3 bases and at J to 8 bases, leaving 9 bases not matched to a gene. The CDR3 coding sequence is TGTGCCAGCAGCCACCCAGACAGGGACAGCGGCTACACCTTC. Translating gives CASSHPDRDSGYTF.

V is TRBV12-3 or TRBV12-4 and J is TRBJ1-1; TRBD1 is a possible D gene (5 bases). The ends were cut back, 5 bases at V and 0 bases at J, with 13 bases in the middle. This CDR3 is built from 15 residues. For the CDR3, the DNA is TGTGCCAGCAGTCCGAAACGACAGATGAACACTGAAGCTTTCTTT. Translation: CASSPKRQMNTEAFF.

This clonotype was seen more than once but under ten times. The V and J genes are TRBV7-2 and TRBJ2-3; D is perhaps TRBD1 or TRBD2 (6 bases each). Trimming stripped 1 base from V and 2 bases from J, with 13 bases between. This CDR3 has 16 amino acids. Germline V gene data show CDR1 as SGHTA and CDR2 as FQGNSA. The CDR3 spells CASSLVPGANTDTQYF. The CDR3 coding sequence is TGTGCCAGCAGCTTAGTTCCGGGGGCCAACACAGATACGCAGTATTTT.